The TCR beta chain under discussion was sequenced for a study of T-cell memory formation after mild COVID-19. The authors produced TCR alpha and TCR beta cDNA libraries with sample barcodes and UMIs by 5'RACE using constant-segment primers. TCRdb recomputed calls from the 5' RACE reads with MiXCR, one row per CDR3 protein. The data show approximately 180,000 distinct CDR3 sequences, with 16% seen just once and approximately 2.1% held by the top ten. This CDR3 is 15 amino acids long. V was clipped by 4 bases and J by 2 bases; unmatched bases: 6. The V gene's germline CDR1 is DFQATT and CDR2 SNEGSKA (reference sequence).

The sequence came from an adult woman who had mild COVID-19 (a few samples of this study predate the infection). Cell type and time point are not known. This rearrangement joins TRBV20-1 to TRBJ2-2; 8 bases map to TRBD1. Input material: PBMCs or a T cell subset sorted from them (not recorded which). The CDR3 DNA reads as TGCAGTGCTACCCGACAGGGGATTAACACCGGGGAGCTGTTTTTT. This encodes CSATRQGINTGELFF.